Sequencing of this TCR beta chain was carried out in a study of T cells after yellow fever vaccination. General study findings and limits: A limited proportion of clonotypes was detected within both the CD4 and CD8 compartments.

This clonotype has more than one count but fewer than ten. Antigen unknown. From germline, CDR1 is SEHNR and CDR2 FQNEAQ (reference sequence). CDR3 length equals 14 residues. V shed 4 bases and J 1 base; nucleotides not matched to a gene: 0. Each CDR3 protein is one row after TCRdb ran MiXCR on the 5' RACE reads. The data contain under 200,000 distinct CDR3 sequences, around 10% of them singletons. The sequence was collected from a young man who received the YFV17D yellow fever vaccine. V usage is TRBV7-9 and J usage is TRBJ2-3; TRBD1 matches 9 bases. The starting material was CD8+ T cells sorted from PBMCs, obtained 15 days after the yellow fever booster vaccination. CDR3 DNA: TGTGCCAGCAGCTGGACAGGGGGCACAGATACGCAGTATTTT. This codes for CASSWTGGTDTQYF. Full variable domain (remainder filled in from reference TRBV7-9 and TRBJ2-3): DTGVSQNPRHKITKRGQNVTFRCDPISEHNRLYWYRQTLGQGPEFLTYFQNEAQLEKSRLLSDRFSAERPKGSFSTLEIQRTEQGDSAMYLCASSWTGGTDTQYFGPGTRLTVL.